Given below is one T cell receptor (beta chain) in context. What it binds is not known. Whole blood that had not undergone T cell sorting provided the isolated total RNA. This record comes from a study of monozygotic twins with inflammatory bowel disease. Whole-study findings and limits: Relative to healthy twins, IBD patients had fewer clonotypes in common with others, a gap that was especially apparent with disease activity. Healthy co-twins exceeded IBD patients in TCRbeta diversity as measured by inverse Simpson. Researchers were unable to tell different T cell subtypes apart.

Reprocessing the 5' RACE reads, TCRdb reports a single entry for every CDR3 protein and omits DNA. Its table records 150,000 to 200,000 distinct CDR3 sequences. In germline, CDR1 is DFQATT, CDR2 SNEGSKA (reference sequence). The CDR3 contains 14 residues. The material sequenced was blood. The chain links TRBV20-1 to TRBJ2-7; TCRdb outputs TRBD2, but without DNA this stays unchecked. This receptor was taken from a human donor with ulcerative colitis or Crohn's disease, or a healthy co-twin of an affected twin (not recorded which). The CDR3 loop reads CSARQTSGSPEQYF.